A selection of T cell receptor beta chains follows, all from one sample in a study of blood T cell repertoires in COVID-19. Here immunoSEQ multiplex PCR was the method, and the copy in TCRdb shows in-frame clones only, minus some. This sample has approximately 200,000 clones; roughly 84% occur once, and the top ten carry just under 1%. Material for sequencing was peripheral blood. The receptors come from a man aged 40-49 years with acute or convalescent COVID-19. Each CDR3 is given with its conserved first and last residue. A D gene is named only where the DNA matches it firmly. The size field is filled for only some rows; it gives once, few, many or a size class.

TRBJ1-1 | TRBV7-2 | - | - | CASSLERGRVVNTEAFF | TGTGCCAGCAGCTTAGAAAGGGGCAGGGTCGTAAACACTGAAGCTTTCTTT
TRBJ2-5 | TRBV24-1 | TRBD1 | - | CATSDSGQQQETQYF | TGTGCCACCAGTGATTCGGGACAGCAGCAAGAGACCCAGTACTTC
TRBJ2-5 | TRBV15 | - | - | CATSRGKGAGETQYF | TGTGCCACCAGCAGGGGGAAAGGGGCCGGAGAGACCCAGTACTTC
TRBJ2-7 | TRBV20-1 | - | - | CSAVQGYEQYF | TGCAGTGCTGTTCAGGGTTACGAGCAGTACTTC
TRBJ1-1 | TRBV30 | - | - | CALTGALNTEAFF | TGTGCCTTGACAGGCGCTTTGAACACTGAAGCTTTCTTT
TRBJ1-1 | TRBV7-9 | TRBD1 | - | CASSLRTGPNTEAFF | TGTGCCAGCAGCTTACGGACAGGGCCGAACACTGAAGCTTTCTTT
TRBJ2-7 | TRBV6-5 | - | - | CASSYGDAGYEQYF | TGTGCCAGCAGTTACGGAGATGCCGGCTACGAGCAGTACTTC
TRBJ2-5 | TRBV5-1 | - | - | CASSSRTGQETQYF | TGCGCCAGCAGCTCCCGGACGGGGCAAGAGACCCAGTACTTC
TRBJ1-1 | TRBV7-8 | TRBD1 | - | CASSWDRVEAFF | TGTGCCAGCAGCTGGGACAGGGTTGAAGCTTTCTTT
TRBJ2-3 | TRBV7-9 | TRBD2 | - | CASSPASGGPLSTDTQYF | TGTGCCAGCAGCCCGGCTAGCGGGGGGCCGCTTTCCACAGATACGCAGTATTTT
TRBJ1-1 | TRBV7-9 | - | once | CASSSLYTGRRTEAFF | TGTGCCAGCAGCTCCCTCTACACGGGGAGGAGGACTGAAGCTTTCTTT
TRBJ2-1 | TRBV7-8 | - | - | CASSLVGGYNEQFF | TGTGCCAGCAGCTTGGTGGGGGGTTACAATGAGCAGTTCTTC
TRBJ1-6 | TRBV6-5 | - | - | CASSGGPGNSPLHF | TGTGCCAGCAGCGGGGGGCCGGGTAATTCACCCCTCCACTTT
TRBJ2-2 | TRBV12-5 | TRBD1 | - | CASANGQGGELFF | TGTGCTAGTGCCAACGGACAGGGCGGGGAGCTGTTTTTT
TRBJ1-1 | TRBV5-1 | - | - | CASSPVSTGVEAFF | TGCGCCAGCAGCCCGGTATCCACCGGGGTCGAAGCTTTCTTT
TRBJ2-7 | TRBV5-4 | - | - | CASSPGTPDRYEQYF | TGTGCCAGCAGCCCCGGGACACCGGATAGGTACGAGCAGTACTTC
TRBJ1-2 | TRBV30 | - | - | CAWSGTSGVAYGYTF | TGTGCCTGGAGTGGGACTTCAGGGGTGGCCTATGGCTACACCTTC
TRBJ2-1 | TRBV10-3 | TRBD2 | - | CAISERLADYNEQFF | TGTGCCATCAGTGAGAGACTAGCGGATTACAATGAGCAGTTCTTC
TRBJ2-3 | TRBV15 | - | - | CATSREGGQDTSTDTQYF | TGTGCCACCAGCAGAGAGGGAGGACAGGATACTAGCACAGATACGCAGTATTTT
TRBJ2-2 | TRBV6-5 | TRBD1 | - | CAGSTGTGNTGELFF | TGTGCCGGCAGCACCGGGACAGGGAACACCGGGGAGCTGTTTTTT
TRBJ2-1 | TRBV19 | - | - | CASSIAPRALGNEQFF | TGTGCCAGTAGTATAGCCCCCAGGGCGTTGGGCAATGAGCAGTTCTTC
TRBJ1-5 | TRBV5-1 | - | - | CASSPQGNQPQHF | TGCGCCAGCAGCCCACAGGGCAATCAGCCCCAGCATTTT
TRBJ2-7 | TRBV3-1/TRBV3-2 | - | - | CASSQAVFSYEQYF | TGTGCCAGCAGCCAAGCTGTGTTTTCCTACGAGCAGTACTTC
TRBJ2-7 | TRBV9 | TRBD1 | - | CASSVGQASAYEQYF | TGTGCCAGCAGCGTCGGACAGGCCTCGGCCTACGAGCAGTACTTC
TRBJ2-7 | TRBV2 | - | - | CASSGSSYEQYF | TGTGCCAGCAGCGGGAGCTCCTACGAGCAGTACTTC
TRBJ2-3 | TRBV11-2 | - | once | CASSLSADTQYF | TGTGCCAGCAGCTTATCTGCGGATACGCAGTATTTT
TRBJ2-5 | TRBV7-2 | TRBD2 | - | CASSLNGGGQETQYF | TGTGCCAGCAGCTTGAACGGCGGGGGGCAAGAGACCCAGTACTTC